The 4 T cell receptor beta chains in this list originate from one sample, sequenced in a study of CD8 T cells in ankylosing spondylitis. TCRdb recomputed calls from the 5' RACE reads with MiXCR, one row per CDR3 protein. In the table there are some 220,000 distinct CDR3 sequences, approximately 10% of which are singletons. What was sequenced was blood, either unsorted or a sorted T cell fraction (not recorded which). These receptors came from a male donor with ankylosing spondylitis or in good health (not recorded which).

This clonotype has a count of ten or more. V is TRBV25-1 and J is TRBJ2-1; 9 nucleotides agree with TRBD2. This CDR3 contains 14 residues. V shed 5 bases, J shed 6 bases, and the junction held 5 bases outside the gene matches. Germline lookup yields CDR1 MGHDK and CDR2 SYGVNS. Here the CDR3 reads CASSKREETNEQFF. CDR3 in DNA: TGTGCCAGCAGTAAGCGGGAGGAGACCAATGAGCAGTTCTTC.

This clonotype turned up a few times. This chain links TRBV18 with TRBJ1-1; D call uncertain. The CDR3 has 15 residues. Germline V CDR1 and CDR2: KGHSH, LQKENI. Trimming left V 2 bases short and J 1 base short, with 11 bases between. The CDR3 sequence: CASSPKTRTNTEAFF. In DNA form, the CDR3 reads TGTGCCAGCTCACCAAAGACAAGGACGAACACTGAAGCTTTCTTT.

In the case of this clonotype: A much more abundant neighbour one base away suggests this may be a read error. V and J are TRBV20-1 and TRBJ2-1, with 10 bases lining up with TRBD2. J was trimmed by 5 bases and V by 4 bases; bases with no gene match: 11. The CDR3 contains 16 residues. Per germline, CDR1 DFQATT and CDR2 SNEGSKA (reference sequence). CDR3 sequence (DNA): TGCAGTGCTAACCGGCCTAGCGGGAGAGCGGACAATGAGCAGTTCTTC. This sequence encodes CSANRPSGRADNEQFF.

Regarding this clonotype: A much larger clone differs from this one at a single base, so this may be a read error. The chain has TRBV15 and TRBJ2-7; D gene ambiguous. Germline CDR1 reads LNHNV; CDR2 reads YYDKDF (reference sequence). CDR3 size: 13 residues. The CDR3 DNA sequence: TGTGCCACCAGCAGCGTTCGTTCTAAGGAGCAGTGCTTC. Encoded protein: CATSSVRSKEQCF.